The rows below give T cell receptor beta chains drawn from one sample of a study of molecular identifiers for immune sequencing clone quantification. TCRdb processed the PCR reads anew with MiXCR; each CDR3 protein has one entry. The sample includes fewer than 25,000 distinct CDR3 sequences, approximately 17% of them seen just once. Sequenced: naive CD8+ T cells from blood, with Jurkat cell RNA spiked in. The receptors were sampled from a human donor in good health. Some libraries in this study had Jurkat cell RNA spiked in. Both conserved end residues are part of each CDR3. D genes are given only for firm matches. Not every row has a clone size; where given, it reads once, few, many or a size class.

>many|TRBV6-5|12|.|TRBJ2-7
TGTGCCAGCAGTTCCGGTGGGCACGAGCAGTACTTC
CASSSGGHEQYF
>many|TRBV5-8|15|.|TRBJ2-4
TGTGCCAGCAGCTTGGTTGTGACAGCTGGAAACATTCAGTACTTC
CASSLVVTAGNIQYF
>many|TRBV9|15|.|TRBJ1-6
TGTGCCAGCAGCGTCGGGGGTTCATATAATTCACCCCTCCACTTT
CASSVGGSYNSPLHF
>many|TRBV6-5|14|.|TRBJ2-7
TGTGCCAGCAGTTACGGGGGAGGTGGATACGAGCAGTACTTC
CASSYGGGGYEQYF
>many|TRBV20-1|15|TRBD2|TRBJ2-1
TGCAGTGCTAGAGACGGCACTAGCGGAGACAATGAGCAGTTCTTC
CSARDGTSGDNEQFF
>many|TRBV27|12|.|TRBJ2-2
TGTGCCAGCAGTTACGGCGGCGGGGAGCTGTTTTTT
CASSYGGGELFF
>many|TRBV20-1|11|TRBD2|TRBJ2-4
TGCAGTGCTAGAGAGGGGACTAGGGTCCACTTC
CSAREGTRVHF
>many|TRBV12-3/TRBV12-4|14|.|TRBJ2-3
TGTGCCAGCAGTTACGTCGGGTACACAGATACGCAGTATTTT
CASSYVGYTDTQYF
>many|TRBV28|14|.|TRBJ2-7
TGTGCCAGCAGTCAACGTGTGAGACCCTACGAGCAGTACTTC
CASSQRVRPYEQYF
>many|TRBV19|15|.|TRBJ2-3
TGTGCCAGTACTATGCAGTTATGGGGAACAGATACGCAGTATTTT
CASTMQLWGTDTQYF
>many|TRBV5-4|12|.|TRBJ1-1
TGTGCCAGCAGCTTGGACCGGGTCGAAGCTTTCTTT
CASSLDRVEAFF
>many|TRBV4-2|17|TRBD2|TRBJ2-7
TGTGCCAGCAGCCAAGGACTAGCGGGAGTCCCAGAGTACGAGCAGTACTTC
CASSQGLAGVPEYEQYF
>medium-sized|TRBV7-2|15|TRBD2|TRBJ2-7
TGTGCCAGCAGCTTAAGTCTAGCGGGAAACTACGAGCAGTACTTC
CASSLSLAGNYEQYF
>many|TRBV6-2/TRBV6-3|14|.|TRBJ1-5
TGTGCCAGCAGTTACACCGATAGCAATCAGCCCCAGCATTTT
CASSYTDSNQPQHF
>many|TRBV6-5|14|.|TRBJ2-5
TGTGCCAGCAGTTACACGAGGGTTGTCGAGACCCAGTACTTC
CASSYTRVVETQYF
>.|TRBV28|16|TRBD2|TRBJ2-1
TGTGCCAGCAGTTTATCGGCGGGAGTCCCCTACAATGAGCAGTTCTTC
CASSLSAGVPYNEQFF
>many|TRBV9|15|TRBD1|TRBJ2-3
TGTGCCAGCAGCGCCGAGGGACAGGGTCCCGATACGCAGTATTTT
CASSAEGQGPDTQYF
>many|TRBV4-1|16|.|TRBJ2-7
TGCGCCAGCAGCCAGCTCCCCGGAACGGTCTCCTACGAGCAGTACTTC
CASSQLPGTVSYEQYF
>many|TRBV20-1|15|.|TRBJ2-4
TGCAGTGCTAGAGATCGGGGGGCCGACGGTCGAATTCAGTACTTC
CSARDRGADGRIQYF
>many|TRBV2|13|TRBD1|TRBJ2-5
TGTGCCAGCAGAACAGGGGGACAAGAGACCCAGTACTTC
CASRTGGQETQYF
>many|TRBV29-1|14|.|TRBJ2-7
TGCAGCGTTGCTGGGACGGCGAGCTCCTACGAGCAGTACTTC
CSVAGTASSYEQYF
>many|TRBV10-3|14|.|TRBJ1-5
TGTGCCATCAGTGAGGGACAGAGCAATCAGCCCCAGCATTTT
CAISEGQSNQPQHF
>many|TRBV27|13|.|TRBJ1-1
TGTGCCAGCAGATTGACAGTGAACACTGAAGCTTTCTTT
CASRLTVNTEAFF
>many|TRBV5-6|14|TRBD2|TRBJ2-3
TGTGCCAGCAGCTTGGTTGCCGGGAGGGATACGCAGTATTTT
CASSLVAGRDTQYF
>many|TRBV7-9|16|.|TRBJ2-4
TGTGCCAGCAGCGACGACAGTCTCCTAGCCAAAAACATTCAGTACTTC
CASSDDSLLAKNIQYF
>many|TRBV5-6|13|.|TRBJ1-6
TGTGCCAGCAGCTACACAGGGAGGTCACCCCTCCACTTT
CASSYTGRSPLHF
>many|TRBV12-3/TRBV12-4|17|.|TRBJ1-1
TGTGCCAGCAGTCTCGGGGAGGGCCCCCGGGCCAACACTGAAGCTTTCTTT
CASSLGEGPRANTEAFF
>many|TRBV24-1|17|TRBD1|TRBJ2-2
TGTGCCACCAGTAACCCGACCGGGACAGAGGACACCGGGGAGCTGTTTTTT
CATSNPTGTEDTGELFF
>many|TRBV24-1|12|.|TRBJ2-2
TGTGCCACCATGACACGCACCGGGGAGCTGTTTTTT
CATMTRTGELFF
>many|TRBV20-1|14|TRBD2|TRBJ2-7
TGCAGTGCGAGGACTAGCGGGGAGACTTACGAGCAGTACTTC
CSARTSGETYEQYF
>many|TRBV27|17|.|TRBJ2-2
TGTGCCAGCAGTCCTGCCCGGGGAGCCCCCGGCACCGGGGAGCTGTTTTTT
CASSPARGAPGTGELFF
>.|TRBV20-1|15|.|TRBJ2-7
TGCAGTGCTAGAGGGGGGGTGGGGCACCCCTACGAGCAGTACTTC
CSARGGVGHPYEQYF
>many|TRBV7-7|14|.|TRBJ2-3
TGTGCCAGCAGCGCACAGGATTTCCCAGATACGCAGTATTTT
CASSAQDFPDTQYF
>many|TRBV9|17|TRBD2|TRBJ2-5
TGTGCCAGCAGCACCGGGACTAGCGGGAGGGCTGAAGAGACCCAGTACTTC
CASSTGTSGRAEETQYF
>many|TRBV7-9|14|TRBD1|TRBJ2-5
TGTGCCAGCAGCTTCAAGGGGGCCTTAGAGACCCAGTACTTC
CASSFKGALETQYF
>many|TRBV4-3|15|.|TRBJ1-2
TGCGCCAGCAGCCAAGAATGGGCAGGGAGATTGGGCTACACCTTC
CASSQEWAGRLGYTF
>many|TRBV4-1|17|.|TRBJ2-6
TGCGCCAGCAGCCAAGACGATTCTTACTCTGGGGCCAACGTCCTGACTTTC
CASSQDDSYSGANVLTF
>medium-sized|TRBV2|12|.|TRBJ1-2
TGTGCCAGCACCCACCCACCACGGGGCTACACCTTC
CASTHPPRGYTF
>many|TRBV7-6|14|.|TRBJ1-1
TGTGCCAGCAGCTTTGAAAGGGGGACGACTGAAGCTTTCTTT
CASSFERGTTEAFF
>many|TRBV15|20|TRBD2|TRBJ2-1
TGTGCCACCAGCACAGACCCAATGACTAGCGGGGGGCCCTACTACAATGAGCAGTTCTTC
CATSTDPMTSGGPYYNEQFF
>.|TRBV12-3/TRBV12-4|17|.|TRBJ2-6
TGTGCCAGCAGCGACATTGACCCCTCCTCTGGGGCCAACGTCCTGACTTTC
CASSDIDPSSGANVLTF
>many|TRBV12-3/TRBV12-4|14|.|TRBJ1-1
TGTGCCAGCAGTTATCCAAGCGGGGGTACTGAAGCTTTCTTT
CASSYPSGGTEAFF
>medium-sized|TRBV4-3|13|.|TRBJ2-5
TGCGCCAGCAGCCAAGACAGGGCTGAGACCCAGTACTTC
CASSQDRAETQYF
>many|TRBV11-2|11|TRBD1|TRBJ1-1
TGTGCCAGCAGCCACAGGGGCGTAGCTTTCTTT
CASSHRGVAFF
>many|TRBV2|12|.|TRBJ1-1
TGTGCCACTTACCTCCGGGGCACTGAAGCTTTCTTT
CATYLRGTEAFF
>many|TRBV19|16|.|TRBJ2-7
TGTGCCAGTAGTATGGGCCTTCCGGGACGGACGATGGAGCAGTACTTC
CASSMGLPGRTMEQYF
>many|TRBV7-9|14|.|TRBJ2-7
TGTGCCAGCAGCACCAGCGGCAAGACCTACGAGCAGTACTTC
CASSTSGKTYEQYF